This T cell receptor (beta chain) was obtained from a study of shared clonotypes between healthy human individuals. This clone was counted between two and nine times. Measured with immunoSEQ multiplex PCR; TCRdb has only the in-frame clones, and not every one. Of under 300,000 clones listed, approximately 70% are singletons. V was clipped by 8 bases and J by 6 bases, with 16 bases between them. Germline V gene sequence: CDR1 MNHEY, CDR2 SVGAGI. The CDR3 contains 13 residues. The split of CD4+ cells yielded CD45RA+ naive and CD45RA-negative memory subsets. Sequenced material: memory CD4+ T cells sorted from blood. The sample's subset: CD45RA-negative fraction. This sequence originates from a man aged 30 to 45 in good health. J is TRBJ2-5 and V is TRBV6-5, with a possible D match to TRBD1 (6 bases). The CDR3 loop reads CASQGGFQQTQYF. CDR3 nucleotides: TGTGCCAGCCAAGGGGGTTTTCAGCAGACCCAGTACTTC.